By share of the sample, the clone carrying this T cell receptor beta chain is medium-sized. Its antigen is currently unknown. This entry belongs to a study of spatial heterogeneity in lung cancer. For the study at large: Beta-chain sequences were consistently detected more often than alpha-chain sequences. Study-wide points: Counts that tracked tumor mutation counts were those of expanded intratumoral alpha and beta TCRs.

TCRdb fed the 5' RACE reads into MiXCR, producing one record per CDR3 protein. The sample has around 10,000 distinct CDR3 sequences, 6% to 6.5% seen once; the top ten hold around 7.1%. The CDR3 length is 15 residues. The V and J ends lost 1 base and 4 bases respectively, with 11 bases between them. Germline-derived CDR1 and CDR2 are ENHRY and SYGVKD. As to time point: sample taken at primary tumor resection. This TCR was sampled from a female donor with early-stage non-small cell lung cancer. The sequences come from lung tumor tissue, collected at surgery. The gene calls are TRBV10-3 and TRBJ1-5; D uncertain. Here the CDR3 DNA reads TGTGCCATCAGTGAGTTGGGCGACCCGAATCAGCCCCAGCATTTT. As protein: CAISELGDPNQPQHF.